The rows below give T cell receptor beta chains drawn from one sample of a study of control samples from healthy donors and cancer patients. Some clones are missing from TCRdb's copy, which holds only in-frame ones; the method was immunoSEQ multiplex PCR. The sample gives 75,000 to 95,000 clones, 90% of which show up once; 3.5% to 4.5% is in the top ten. Sequenced sample: blood. Receptor source: a woman aged 18-29 years in good health. CDR3s include the opening cysteine and the closing phenylalanine or tryptophan. Fields, in order: D gene, V gene, J gene, clone size, CDR3 protein, CDR3 DNA. The D gene is left open where the match is weak. Size tells how often a clone was seen (once, few, many) or the class of an expanded clone, and some rows leave it out.

d_gene: NA
v_gene: TRBV6-5
j_gene: TRBJ1-1
abundance: NA
CDR3aa: CASSYSLNTEAFF
CDR3nt: TGTGCCAGCAGTTACTCTTTGAACACTGAAGCTTTCTTT

d_gene: NA
v_gene: TRBV3-1/TRBV3-2
j_gene: TRBJ1-2
abundance: NA
CDR3aa: CASSQDDSPYGYTF
CDR3nt: TGTGCCAGCAGCCAAGACGACAGTCCCTATGGCTACACCTTC

d_gene: TRBD2
v_gene: TRBV2
j_gene: TRBJ2-3
abundance: NA
CDR3aa: CASSEATSGVTDTQYF
CDR3nt: TGTGCCAGCAGTGAAGCGACTAGCGGGGTCACAGATACGCAGTATTTT

d_gene: NA
v_gene: TRBV2
j_gene: TRBJ1-1
abundance: once
CDR3aa: CASSEAIGGEAFF
CDR3nt: TGTGCCAGCAGTGAAGCGATAGGCGGTGAAGCTTTCTTT

d_gene: NA
v_gene: TRBV6-1
j_gene: TRBJ1-5
abundance: NA
CDR3aa: CASSEWGSFSNQPQHF
CDR3nt: TGTGCCAGCAGTGAATGGGGTTCGTTTAGCAATCAGCCCCAGCATTTT

d_gene: NA
v_gene: TRBV4-1
j_gene: TRBJ1-1
abundance: once
CDR3aa: CASSPVRGSLTEAFF
CDR3nt: TGCGCCAGCAGCCCGGTCCGTGGCAGTTTGACTGAAGCTTTCTTT

d_gene: NA
v_gene: TRBV18
j_gene: TRBJ1-6
abundance: NA
CDR3aa: CASSPPSDSKPHF
CDR3nt: TGTGCCAGCTCACCACCTTCGGACAGCAAGCCCCACTTT

d_gene: TRBD1
v_gene: TRBV24-1
j_gene: TRBJ1-1
abundance: NA
CDR3aa: CATSSTGEQAFF
CDR3nt: TGTGCCACCAGTTCGACAGGGGAACAAGCTTTCTTT

d_gene: NA
v_gene: TRBV19
j_gene: TRBJ1-1
abundance: NA
CDR3aa: CASTRYAGQDEAFF
CDR3nt: TGTGCCAGTACGAGATACGCGGGGCAAGATGAAGCTTTCTTT

d_gene: NA
v_gene: TRBV6-1
j_gene: TRBJ1-2
abundance: NA
CDR3aa: CASSDANYGYTF
CDR3nt: TGTGCCAGCAGTGACGCTAACTATGGCTACACCTTC

d_gene: TRBD1
v_gene: TRBV5-6
j_gene: TRBJ1-1
abundance: NA
CDR3aa: CASSRQGAPGTEAFF
CDR3nt: TGTGCCAGCAGCCGCCAGGGGGCCCCAGGGACTGAAGCTTTCTTT

d_gene: NA
v_gene: TRBV19
j_gene: TRBJ1-5
abundance: NA
CDR3aa: CASSRLTGQPQHF
CDR3nt: TGTGCCAGTAGTAGACTTACAGGGCAGCCCCAGCATTTT

d_gene: NA
v_gene: TRBV5-1
j_gene: TRBJ1-1
abundance: NA
CDR3aa: CASSLEFGKNTEAFF
CDR3nt: TGCGCCAGCAGCTTGGAGTTCGGGAAAAACACTGAAGCTTTCTTT

d_gene: NA
v_gene: TRBV25-1
j_gene: TRBJ2-7
abundance: NA
CDR3aa: CASSERGAPEEQYF
CDR3nt: TGTGCCAGCAGTGAAAGGGGGGCCCCCGAGGAGCAGTACTTC

d_gene: NA
v_gene: TRBV4-1
j_gene: TRBJ2-3
abundance: NA
CDR3aa: CASSQDSGTDTQYF
CDR3nt: TGCGCCAGCAGCCAAGATTCTGGCACAGATACGCAGTATTTT

d_gene: NA
v_gene: TRBV6-1
j_gene: TRBJ1-2
abundance: NA
CDR3aa: CASSEGGAGVWDGYTF
CDR3nt: TGTGCCAGCAGTGAAGGGGGGGCAGGGGTTTGGGATGGCTACACCTTC

d_gene: NA
v_gene: TRBV3-1/TRBV3-2
j_gene: TRBJ2-3
abundance: NA
CDR3aa: CASSQDFIGGSQRTDTQYF
CDR3nt: TGTGCCAGCAGCCAAGATTTCATTGGGGGCAGTCAACGCACAGATACGCAGTATTTT